This T cell receptor (beta chain) stems from a study of T cells in Graves' hyperthyroidism and ophthalmopathy. To note about this clonotype: Given the absence of the conserved phenylalanine or tryptophan at the CDR3 end, a read error is likely.

Across 18 months, stable Graves' hyperthyroidism was marked by no progression to ophthalmopathy. Among the patients, aged 18 to 65, hyperthyroidism was newly diagnosed and had lasted under 2 months. Patients with uncontrolled infections, other autoimmune diseases, pregnancy or lactation were excluded. Clinicians diagnosed patients from clinical symptoms, serum thyroxine and TRAb, thyroid ultrasound and orbital computed tomography. The CDR3 regions of TCR beta were amplified from RNA transcripts. HTBI primers were the set used in a first-round RT-PCR of the TCR CDR3. One entry per CDR3 protein, called by TCRdb with MiXCR from the multiplex PCR reads. Of 300,000 to 450,000 distinct CDR3 sequences in the sample, under 15% are singletons; the top ten hold approximately 32%. The source of this sequence is a woman aged 30 to 39 with Graves' hyperthyroidism. The sequenced sample consisted of blood.

The CDR3 DNA reads TGTGCCAGCAGTGAACAGGGGAACACTGAAGCTTTCCTT. Translation gives CASSEQGNTEAFL. The chain joins TRBV6-1 to TRBJ1-1; possible D gene TRBD1, 5 bases. The V and J ends lost 2 bases and 1 base respectively, with 5 bases between them. The CDR3 has 13 amino acids. Germline V CDR1 and CDR2: MNHNS, SASEGT.